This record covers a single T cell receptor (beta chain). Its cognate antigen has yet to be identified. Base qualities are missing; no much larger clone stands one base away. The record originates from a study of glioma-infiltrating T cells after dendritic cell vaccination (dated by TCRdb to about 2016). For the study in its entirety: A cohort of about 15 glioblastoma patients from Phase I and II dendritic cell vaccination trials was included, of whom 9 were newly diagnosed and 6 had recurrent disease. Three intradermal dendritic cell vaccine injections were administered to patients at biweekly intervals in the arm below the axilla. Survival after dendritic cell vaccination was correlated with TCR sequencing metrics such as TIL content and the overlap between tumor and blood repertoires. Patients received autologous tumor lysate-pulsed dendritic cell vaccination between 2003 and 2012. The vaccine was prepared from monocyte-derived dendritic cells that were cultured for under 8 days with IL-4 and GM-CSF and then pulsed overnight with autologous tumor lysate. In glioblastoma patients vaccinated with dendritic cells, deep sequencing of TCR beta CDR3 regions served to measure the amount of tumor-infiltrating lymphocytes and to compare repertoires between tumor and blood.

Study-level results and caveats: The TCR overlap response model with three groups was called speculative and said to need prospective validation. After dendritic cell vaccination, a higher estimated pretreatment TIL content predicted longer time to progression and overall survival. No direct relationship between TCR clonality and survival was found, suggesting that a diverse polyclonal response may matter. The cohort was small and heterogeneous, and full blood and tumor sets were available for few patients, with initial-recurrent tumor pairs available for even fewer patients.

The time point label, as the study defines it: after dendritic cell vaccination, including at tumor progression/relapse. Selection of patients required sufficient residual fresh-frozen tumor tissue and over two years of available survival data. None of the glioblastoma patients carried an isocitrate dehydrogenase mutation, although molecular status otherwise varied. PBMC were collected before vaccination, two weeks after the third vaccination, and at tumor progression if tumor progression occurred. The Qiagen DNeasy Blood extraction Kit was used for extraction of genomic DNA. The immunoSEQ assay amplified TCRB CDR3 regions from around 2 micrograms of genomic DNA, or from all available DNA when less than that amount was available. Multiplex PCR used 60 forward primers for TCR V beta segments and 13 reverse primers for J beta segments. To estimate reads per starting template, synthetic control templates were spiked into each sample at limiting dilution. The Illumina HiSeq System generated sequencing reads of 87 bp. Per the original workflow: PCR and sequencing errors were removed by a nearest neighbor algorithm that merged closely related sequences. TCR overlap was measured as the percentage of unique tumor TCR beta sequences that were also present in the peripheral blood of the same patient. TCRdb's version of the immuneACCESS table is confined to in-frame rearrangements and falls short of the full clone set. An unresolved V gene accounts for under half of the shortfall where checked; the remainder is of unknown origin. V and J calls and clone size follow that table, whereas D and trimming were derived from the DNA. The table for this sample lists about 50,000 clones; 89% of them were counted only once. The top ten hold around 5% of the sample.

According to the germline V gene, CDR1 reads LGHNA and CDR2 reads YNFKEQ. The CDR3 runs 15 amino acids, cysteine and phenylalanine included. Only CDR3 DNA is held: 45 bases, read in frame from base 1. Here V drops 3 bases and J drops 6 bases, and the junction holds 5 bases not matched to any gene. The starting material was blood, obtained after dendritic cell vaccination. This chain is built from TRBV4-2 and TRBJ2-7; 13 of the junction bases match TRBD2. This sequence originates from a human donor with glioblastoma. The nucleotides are TGTGCCAGCAGCCACGGACTAGCGGGAGTCCCCGAGCAGTACTTC. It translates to CASSHGLAGVPEQYF.